This T cell receptor (beta chain) was observed in a study of blood T cells in healthy people across ages. General study results and limits: CMV infection status of these donors was not known. Calculation of diversity from one million T cells yielded estimates considered to be underestimates. PBMCs left unsorted prevented a conclusive naive versus antigen-experienced comparison.

As concerns this clonotype: Its antigen is not identified.

Primers used in a second PCR of roughly 6 to 12 cycles were a sample-barcoded 5' primer and a J-beta primer mix. Individual samples furnished no less than 3 million CDR3-containing paired-end reads apiece. One entry per CDR3 protein results from TCRdb running MiXCR on the 5' RACE reads. The table records almost 1 million distinct CDR3 sequences, approximately 50% of them present only once. The material sequenced was blood. The source is a woman in her sixties in good health.

In DNA, the CDR3 is TGTGCCACCAGTAAGACTAGCGGGGTATCCTACAATGAGCAGTTCTTC. Its translation is CATSKTSGVSYNEQFF. J is TRBJ2-1 and V is TRBV24-1; TRBD2 agrees at 11 bases. Germline V lookup: CDR1 KGHDR, CDR2 SFDVKD. This CDR3 is built from 16 residues. Trimming at V came to 6 bases and at J to 1 base, leaving 4 bases not matched to a gene.